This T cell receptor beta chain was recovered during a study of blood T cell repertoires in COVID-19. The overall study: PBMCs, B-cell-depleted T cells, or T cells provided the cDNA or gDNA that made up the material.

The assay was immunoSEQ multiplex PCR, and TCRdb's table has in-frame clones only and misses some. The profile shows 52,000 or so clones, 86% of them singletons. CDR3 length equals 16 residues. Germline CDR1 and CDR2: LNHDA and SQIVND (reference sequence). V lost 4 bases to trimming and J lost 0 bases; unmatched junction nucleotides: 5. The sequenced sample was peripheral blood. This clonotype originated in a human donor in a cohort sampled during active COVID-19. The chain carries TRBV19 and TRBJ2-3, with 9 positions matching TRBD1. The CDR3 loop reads CASSKSTGGSTDTQYF. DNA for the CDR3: TGTGCCAGTAGTAAATCGACAGGGGGGAGCACAGATACGCAGTATTTT.